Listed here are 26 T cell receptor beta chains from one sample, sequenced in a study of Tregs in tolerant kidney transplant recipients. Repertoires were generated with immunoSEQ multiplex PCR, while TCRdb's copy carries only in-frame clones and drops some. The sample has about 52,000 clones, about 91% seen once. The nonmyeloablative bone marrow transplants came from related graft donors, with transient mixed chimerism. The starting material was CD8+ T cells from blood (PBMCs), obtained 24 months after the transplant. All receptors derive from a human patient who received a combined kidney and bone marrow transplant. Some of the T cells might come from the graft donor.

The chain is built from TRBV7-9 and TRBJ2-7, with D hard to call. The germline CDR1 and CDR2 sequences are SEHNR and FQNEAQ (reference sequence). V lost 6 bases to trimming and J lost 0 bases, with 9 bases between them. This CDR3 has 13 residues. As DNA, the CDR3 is TGTGCCAGCAGTTCCCGGAGCTCCTACGAGCAGTACTTC. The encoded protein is CASSSRSSYEQYF.

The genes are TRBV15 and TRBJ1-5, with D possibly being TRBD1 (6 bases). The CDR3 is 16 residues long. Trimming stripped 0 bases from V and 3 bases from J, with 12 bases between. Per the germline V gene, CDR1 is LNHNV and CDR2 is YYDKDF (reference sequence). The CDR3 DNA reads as TGTGCCACCAGCAGAGAAAGGACAGCAAACAATCAGCCCCAGCATTTT. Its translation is CATSRERTANNQPQHF.

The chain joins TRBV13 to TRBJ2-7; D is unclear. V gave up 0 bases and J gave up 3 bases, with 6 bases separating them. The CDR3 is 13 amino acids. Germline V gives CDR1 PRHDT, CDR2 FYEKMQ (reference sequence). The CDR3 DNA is TGTGCCAGCAGCTTAGGAGTCGGCTACGAGCAGTACTTC. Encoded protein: CASSLGVGYEQYF.

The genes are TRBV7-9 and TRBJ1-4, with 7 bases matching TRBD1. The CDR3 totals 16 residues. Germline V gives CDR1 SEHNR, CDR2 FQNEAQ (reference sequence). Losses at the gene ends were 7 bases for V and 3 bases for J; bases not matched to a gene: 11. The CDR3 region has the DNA TGTGCCAGCATAGGCCACCCGGGACAGCCTAATGAAAAACTGTTTTTT. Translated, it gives CASIGHPGQPNEKLFF. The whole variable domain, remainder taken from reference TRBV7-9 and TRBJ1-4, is DTGVSQNPRHKITKRGQNVTFRCDPISEHNRLYWYRQTLGQGPEFLTYFQNEAQLEKSRLLSDRFSAERPKGSFSTLEIQRTEQGDSAMYLCASIGHPGQPNEKLFFGSGTQLSVL.

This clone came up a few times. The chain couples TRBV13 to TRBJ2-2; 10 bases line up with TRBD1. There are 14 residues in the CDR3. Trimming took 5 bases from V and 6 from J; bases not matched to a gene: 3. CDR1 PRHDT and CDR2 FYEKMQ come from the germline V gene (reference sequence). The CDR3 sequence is CASSLGTGAGELFF. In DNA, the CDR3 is TGTGCCAGCAGCCTCGGGACAGGGGCCGGGGAGCTGTTTTTT.

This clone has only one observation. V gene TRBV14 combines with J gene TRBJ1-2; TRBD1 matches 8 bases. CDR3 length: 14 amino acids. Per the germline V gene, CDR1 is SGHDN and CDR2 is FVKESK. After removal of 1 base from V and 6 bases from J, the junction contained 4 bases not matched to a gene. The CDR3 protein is CASSQVDRGDGYTF. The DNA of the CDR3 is TGTGCCAGCAGCCAAGTTGACAGGGGAGATGGCTACACCTTC.

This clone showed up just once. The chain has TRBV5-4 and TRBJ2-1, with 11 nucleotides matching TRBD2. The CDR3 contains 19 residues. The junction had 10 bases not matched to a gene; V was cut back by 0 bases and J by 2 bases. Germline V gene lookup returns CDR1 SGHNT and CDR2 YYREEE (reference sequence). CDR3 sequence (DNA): TGTGCCAGCAGCTTGGCCGGGACTAGCGGCAAGGGAACCTACAATGAGCAGTTCTTC. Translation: CASSLAGTSGKGTYNEQFF.

In DNA form, the CDR3 reads TGTGCCAGCAGCGTAGCGGCTAGCAAGTTCTACAATGAGCAGTTCTTC. Translating gives CASSVAASKFYNEQFF. The rearrangement uses TRBV9 and TRBJ2-1; D might be TRBD2 (5 bases). The V gene lost 0 bases and the J gene lost 3 bases, with 13 bases spanning the gap. The CDR3 sequence is 16 residues long. Germline V gives CDR1 SGDLS, CDR2 YYNGEE.

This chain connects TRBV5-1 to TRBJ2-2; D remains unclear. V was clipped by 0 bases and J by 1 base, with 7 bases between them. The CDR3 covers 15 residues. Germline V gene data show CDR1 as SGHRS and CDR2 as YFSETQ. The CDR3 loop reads CASSLVAGNTGELFF. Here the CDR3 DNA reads TGCGCCAGCAGCTTGGTAGCTGGGAACACCGGGGAGCTGTTTTTT.

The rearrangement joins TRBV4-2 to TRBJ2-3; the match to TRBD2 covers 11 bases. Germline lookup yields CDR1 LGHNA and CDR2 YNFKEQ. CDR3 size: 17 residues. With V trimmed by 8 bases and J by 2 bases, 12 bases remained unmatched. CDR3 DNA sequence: TGTGCCAGCGGCCCTATCATAGCGGGAGGGATCACAGATACGCAGTATTTT. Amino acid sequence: CASGPIIAGGITDTQYF.

The DNA for the CDR3 is TGTGCCAGCAGCCCGCCCAGCGGGAGTGGCAATGAGCAGTTCTTC. It encodes CASSPPSGSGNEQFF. The chain employs TRBV7-9 and TRBJ2-1, with 8 bases matching TRBD2. The CDR3 runs 15 residues. V lost 5 bases, J lost 6 bases, and 9 bases stayed unmatched. CDR1 SEHNR and CDR2 FQNEAQ come from the germline V gene (reference sequence).

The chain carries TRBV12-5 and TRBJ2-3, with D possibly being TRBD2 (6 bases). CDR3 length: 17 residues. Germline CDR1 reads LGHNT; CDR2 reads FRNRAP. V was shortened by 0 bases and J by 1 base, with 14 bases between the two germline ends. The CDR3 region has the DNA TGTGCTAGTGGTTTGGTGGTACTAGCCGGAGGCACAGATACGCAGTATTTT. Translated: CASGLVVLAGGTDTQYF.

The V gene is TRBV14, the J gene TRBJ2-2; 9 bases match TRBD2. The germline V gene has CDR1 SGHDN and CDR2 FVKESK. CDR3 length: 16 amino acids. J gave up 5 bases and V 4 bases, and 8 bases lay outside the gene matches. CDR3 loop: CASSLGLAGVTGELFF. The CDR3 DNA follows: TGTGCCAGCAGCCTTGGATTAGCGGGAGTTACCGGGGAGCTGTTTTTT.

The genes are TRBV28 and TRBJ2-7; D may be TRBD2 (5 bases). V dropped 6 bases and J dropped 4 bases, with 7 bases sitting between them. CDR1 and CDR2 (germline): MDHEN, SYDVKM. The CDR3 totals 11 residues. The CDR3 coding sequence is TGTGCCAGCAGCCGGGGTTACGAGCAGTACTTC. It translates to CASSRGYEQYF.

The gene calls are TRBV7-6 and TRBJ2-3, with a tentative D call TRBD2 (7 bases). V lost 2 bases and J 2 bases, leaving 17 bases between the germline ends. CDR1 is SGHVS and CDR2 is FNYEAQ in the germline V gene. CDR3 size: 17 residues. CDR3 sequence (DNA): TGTGCCAGCAGCTTACCCTCTGGGGGGGCGGACACAGATACGCAGTATTTT. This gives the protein CASSLPSGGADTDTQYF. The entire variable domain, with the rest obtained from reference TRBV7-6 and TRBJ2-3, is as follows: GAGVSQSPRYKVTKRGQDVALRCDPISGHVSLYWYRQALGQGPEFLTYFNYEAQQDKSGLPNDRFSAERPEGSISTLTIQRTEQRDSAMYRCASSLPSGGADTDTQYFGPGTRLTVL.

The CDR3 loop is CASNPDSFGNTIYF. The CDR3 coding sequence is TGTGCCAGCAACCCGGACAGTTTCGGAAACACCATATATTTT. The chain carries TRBV7-9 and TRBJ1-3; D perhaps matches TRBD1 (6 bases). V lost 7 bases and J 4 bases, leaving 14 bases between the germline ends. The CDR3 contains 14 residues. Germline CDR1 and CDR2: SEHNR and FQNEAQ (reference sequence).

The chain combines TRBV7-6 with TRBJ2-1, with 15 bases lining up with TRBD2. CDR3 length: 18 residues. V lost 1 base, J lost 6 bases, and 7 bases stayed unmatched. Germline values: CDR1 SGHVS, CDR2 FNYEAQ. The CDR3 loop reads CASSLGTSGGARFNEQFF. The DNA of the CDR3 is TGTGCCAGCAGCTTAGGGACTAGCGGGGGGGCCAGGTTCAATGAGCAGTTCTTC.

CDR3 bases: TGTGCCAGCAGCAGGACAGGGGGCTCTATCTATGGCTACACCTTC. Its protein product is CASSRTGGSIYGYTF. The rearrangement links TRBV5-5 to TRBJ1-2, with 11 bases lining up with TRBD1. Germline V lookup: CDR1 SGHKS, CDR2 YYEKEE (reference sequence). With V trimmed by 4 bases and J by 4 bases, 6 bases remained unmatched. The CDR3 runs to 15 residues.

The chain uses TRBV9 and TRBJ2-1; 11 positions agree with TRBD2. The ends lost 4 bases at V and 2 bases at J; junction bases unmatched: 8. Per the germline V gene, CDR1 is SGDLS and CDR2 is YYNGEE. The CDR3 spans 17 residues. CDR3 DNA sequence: TGTGCCAGCAGCCCCCGTGATAGCGGGAGGGCCTACAATGAGCAGTTCTTC. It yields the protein CASSPRDSGRAYNEQFF.

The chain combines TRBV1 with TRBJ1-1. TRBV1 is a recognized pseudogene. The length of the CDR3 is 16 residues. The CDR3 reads CTSSQDLVPVDTEAFF. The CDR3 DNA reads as TGCACCAGCAGCCAAGATCTAGTTCCAGTAGACACTGAAGCTTTCTTT.

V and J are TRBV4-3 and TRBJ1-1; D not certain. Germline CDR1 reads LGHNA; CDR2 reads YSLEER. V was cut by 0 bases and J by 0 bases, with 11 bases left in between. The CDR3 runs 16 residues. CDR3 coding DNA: TGCGCCAGCAGCCAAGATCTAACGGAGATGAACACTGAAGCTTTCTTT. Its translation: CASSQDLTEMNTEAFF.

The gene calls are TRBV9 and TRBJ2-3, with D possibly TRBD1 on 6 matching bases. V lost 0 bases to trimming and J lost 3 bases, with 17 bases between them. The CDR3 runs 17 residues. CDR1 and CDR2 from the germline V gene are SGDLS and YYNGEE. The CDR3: CASSVAKKGVITDTQYF. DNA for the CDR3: TGTGCCAGCAGCGTAGCTAAGAAGGGGGTAATAACAGATACGCAGTATTTT.

In DNA, the CDR3 is TGTGCCAGCAGCCAAGGAATAGCGAACTCACCCTACAATGAGCAGTTCTTC. It translates to CASSQGIANSPYNEQFF. The rearrangement links TRBV14 to TRBJ2-1; tentatively, D is TRBD2 (5 bases). The V gene's germline CDR1 is SGHDN and CDR2 FVKESK. V was trimmed by 1 base and J by 2 bases, leaving 15 bases between them. CDR3 length: 17 amino acids.

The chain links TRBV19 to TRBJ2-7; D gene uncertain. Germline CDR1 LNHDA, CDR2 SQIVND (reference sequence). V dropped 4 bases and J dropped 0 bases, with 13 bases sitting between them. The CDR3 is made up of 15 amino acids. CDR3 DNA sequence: TGTGCCAGTAGTACAGGCCACGTGAACTCCTACGAGCAGTACTTC. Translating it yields CASSTGHVNSYEQYF.

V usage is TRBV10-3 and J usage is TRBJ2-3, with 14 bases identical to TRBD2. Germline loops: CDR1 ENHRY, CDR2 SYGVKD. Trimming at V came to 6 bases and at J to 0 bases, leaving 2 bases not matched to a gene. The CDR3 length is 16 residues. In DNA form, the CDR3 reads TGTGCCATCAGGGGGACTAGCGGGAGTAGCACAGATACGCAGTATTTT. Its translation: CAIRGTSGSSTDTQYF.

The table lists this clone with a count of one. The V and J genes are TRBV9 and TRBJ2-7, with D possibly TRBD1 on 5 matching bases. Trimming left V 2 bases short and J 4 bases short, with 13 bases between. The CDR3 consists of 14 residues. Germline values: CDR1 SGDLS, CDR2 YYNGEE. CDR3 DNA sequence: TGTGCCAGCAGCGTTGAGACAGCGAGTTACGAGCAGTACTTC. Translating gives CASSVETASYEQYF.